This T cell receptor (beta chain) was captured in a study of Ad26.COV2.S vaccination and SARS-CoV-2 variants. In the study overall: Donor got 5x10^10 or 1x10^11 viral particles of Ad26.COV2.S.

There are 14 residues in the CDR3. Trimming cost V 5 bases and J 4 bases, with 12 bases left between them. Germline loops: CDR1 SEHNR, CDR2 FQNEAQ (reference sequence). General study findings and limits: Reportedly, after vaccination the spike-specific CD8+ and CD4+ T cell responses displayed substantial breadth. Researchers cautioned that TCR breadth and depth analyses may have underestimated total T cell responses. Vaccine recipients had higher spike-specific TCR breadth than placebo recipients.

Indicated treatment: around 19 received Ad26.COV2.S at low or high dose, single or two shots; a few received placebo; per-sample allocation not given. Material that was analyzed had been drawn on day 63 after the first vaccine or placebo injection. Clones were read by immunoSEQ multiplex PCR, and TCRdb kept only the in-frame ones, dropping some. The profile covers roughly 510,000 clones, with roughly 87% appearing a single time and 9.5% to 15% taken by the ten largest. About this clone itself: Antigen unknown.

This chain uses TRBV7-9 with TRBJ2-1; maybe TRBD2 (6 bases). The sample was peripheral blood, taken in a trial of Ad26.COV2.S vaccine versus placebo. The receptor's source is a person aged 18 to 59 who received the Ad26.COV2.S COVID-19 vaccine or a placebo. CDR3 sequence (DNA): TGTGCCAGCAGCCCCTCGGGGACTTACAATGAGCAGTTCTTC. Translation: CASSPSGTYNEQFF.